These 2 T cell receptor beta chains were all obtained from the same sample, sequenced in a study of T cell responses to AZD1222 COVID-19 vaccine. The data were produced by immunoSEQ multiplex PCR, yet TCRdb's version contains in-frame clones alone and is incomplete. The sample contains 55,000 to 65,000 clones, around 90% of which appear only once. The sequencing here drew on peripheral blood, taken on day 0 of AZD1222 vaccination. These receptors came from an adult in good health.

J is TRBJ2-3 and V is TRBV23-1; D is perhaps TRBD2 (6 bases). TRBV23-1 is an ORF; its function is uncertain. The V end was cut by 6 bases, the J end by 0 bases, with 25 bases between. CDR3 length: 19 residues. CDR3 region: CASSPRALTLAPSTDTQYF. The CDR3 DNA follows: TGCGCCAGCAGCCCCCGGGCGCTCACCCTAGCGCCAAGCACAGATACGCAGTATTTT.

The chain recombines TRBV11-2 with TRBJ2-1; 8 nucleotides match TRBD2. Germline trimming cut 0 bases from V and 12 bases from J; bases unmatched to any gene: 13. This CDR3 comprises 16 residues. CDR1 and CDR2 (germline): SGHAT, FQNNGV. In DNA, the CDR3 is TGTGCCAGCAGCTTAGATATTAGGAGCGGGAGAGAATGGCAGTTCTTC. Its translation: CASSLDIRSGREWQFF.